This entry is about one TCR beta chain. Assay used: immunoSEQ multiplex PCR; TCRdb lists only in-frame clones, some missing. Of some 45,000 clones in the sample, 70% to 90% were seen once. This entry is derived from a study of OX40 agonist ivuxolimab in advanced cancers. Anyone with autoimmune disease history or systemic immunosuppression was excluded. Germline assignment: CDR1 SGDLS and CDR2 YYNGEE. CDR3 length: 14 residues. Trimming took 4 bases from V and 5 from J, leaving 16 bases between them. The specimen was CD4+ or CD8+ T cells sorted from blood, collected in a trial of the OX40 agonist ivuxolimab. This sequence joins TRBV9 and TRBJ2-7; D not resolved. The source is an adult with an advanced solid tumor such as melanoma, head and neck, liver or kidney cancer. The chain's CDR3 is CASSPRLGLHEQYF. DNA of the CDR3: TGTGCCAGCAGCCCAAGACTGGGTCTGCACGAGCAGTACTTC.